This T cell receptor beta chain comes out of a study of prognosis after radiotherapy for stage I lung cancer. Two-round multiplex PCR amplified TCR beta CDR3 from genomic DNA. Each TRBV and TRBJ gene had its own primer in the first PCR round. One entry per CDR3 protein, called by TCRdb with MiXCR from the multiplex PCR reads. Among about 20,000 distinct CDR3 sequences listed, around 40% were seen once. Per germline, CDR1 SEHNR and CDR2 FQNEAQ (reference sequence). Trimming took off 1 base at V and 3 bases at J, with 7 bases between the two ends. The CDR3 is 14 amino acids. The V and J genes are TRBV7-9 and TRBJ2-1; no firm D call. Sequencing was performed on PBMCs, taken before or after stereotactic body radiation therapy (not recorded which). This receptor was identified in a donor of 50 years or more with non-small cell lung cancer. The CDR3 bases are TGTGCCAGCAGCTTAGGAGTTAGCTACAATGAGCAGTTCTTC. Translating it yields CASSLGVSYNEQFF.